These 14 T cell receptor beta chains were sequenced from one sample in a study of CD8 T cells in ankylosing spondylitis. TCRdb redid the calling of the 5' RACE reads with MiXCR, one entry per CDR3 protein. The table lists 300,000 to 350,000 distinct CDR3 sequences, less than 25% of them singletons. Sequencing was carried out using blood, either unsorted or a sorted T cell fraction (not recorded which). The receptor set was obtained from a female donor with ankylosing spondylitis or in good health (not recorded which).

This clonotype has more than one count but fewer than ten. The chain is built from TRBV18 and TRBJ2-5; 13 bases are shared with TRBD2. The germline gives CDR1 KGHSH, CDR2 LQKENI. The CDR3 spans 16 residues. The ends lost 3 bases at V and 1 base at J; junction bases unmatched: 2. Here the CDR3 DNA reads TGTGCCAGCTCACCTGGACTAGCGGGAGCCCAAGAGACCCAGTACTTC. It encodes CASSPGLAGAQETQYF.

J is TRBJ1-6 and V is TRBV3-1, with a possible D match to TRBD1 (5 bases). This CDR3 region has 16 residues. Germline CDR1 and CDR2: LGHDT and YNNKEL (reference sequence). Deletions cut 0 bases from V and 8 bases from J, with 14 bases between. CDR3 sequence (DNA): TGTGCCAGCAGCCAAGATGGGGCCCCGAGGGATTCACCCCTCCACTTT. It translates to CASSQDGAPRDSPLHF. Full variable domain (missing parts from reference TRBV3-1 and TRBJ1-6): DTAVSQTPKYLVTQMGNDKSIKCEQNLGHDTMYWYKQDSKKFLKIMFSYNNKELIINETVPNRFSPKSPDKAHLNLHINSLELGDSAVYFCASSQDGAPRDSPLHFGNGTRLTVT.

In its sample, this clonotype was seen a few times. The chain carries TRBV10-3 and TRBJ2-7; the D is unclear. The V end lost 11 bases, the J end lost 3 bases, and 17 bases lay between the germline ends. The CDR3 sequence is 13 residues long. Germline CDR1 ENHRY, CDR2 SYGVKD. The CDR3 spells CAPATHSHYEQYF. As DNA, the CDR3 is TGTGCCCCTGCGACTCACTCCCACTACGAGCAGTACTTC.

The genes are TRBV7-8 and TRBJ2-1; D possibly uses TRBD1 or TRBD2 (5 bases each). Trimming cost V 0 bases and J 12 bases, with 12 bases left between them. The length of the CDR3 is 13 residues. In germline, CDR1 is SGHVS, CDR2 FQNEAQ. The CDR3 coding sequence is TGTGCCAGCAGCTTAGCAAAGGTTGGGGGGCAGTTCTTC. This translates into CASSLAKVGGQFF.

There are a few counts of this clonotype. The CDR3 bases are TGCAGTGCTAGAGATCAGGGTTCGGGAAGCACTGAAGCTTTCTTT. As protein: CSARDQGSGSTEAFF. The chain carries TRBV20-1 and TRBJ1-1, with a possible D match to TRBD1 (5 bases). V lost 0 bases and J 4 bases, leaving 15 bases between the germline ends. CDR1 and CDR2 from the germline V gene are DFQATT and SNEGSKA (reference sequence). This CDR3 is 15 amino acids long.

The chain employs TRBV11-2 and TRBJ2-7, with 8 bases lining up with TRBD1. CDR1 and CDR2 from the germline V gene are SGHAT and FQNNGV. The trim removed 3 bases at V and 4 bases at J, leaving 5 bases unmatched. The length of the CDR3 is 14 residues. The CDR3, as DNA: TGTGCCAGCAGCTTGCCAGGGGGCCAGTACGAGCAGTACTTC. Translation gives CASSLPGGQYEQYF.

This chain connects TRBV7-2 to TRBJ2-7; D remains ambiguous. The CDR3 contains 14 residues. V gave up 1 base and J gave up 1 base, with 8 bases separating them. CDR1 SGHTA and CDR2 FQGNSA come from the germline V gene. In DNA, the CDR3 is TGTGCCAGCAGCTTAGTCTCGCGGTCCTACGAGCAGTACTTC. Amino acids: CASSLVSRSYEQYF.

The rearrangement links TRBV6-2 or TRBV6-3 to TRBJ2-2, with a weak D call TRBD1 (6 bases). The CDR3 has 14 residues. V lost 4 bases to trimming and J lost 6 bases, with 12 bases between them. Germline CDR1 reads MNHEY; CDR2 reads SVGEGT. This CDR3 reads CASSFLDRPGELFF. For the CDR3, the DNA is TGTGCCAGCAGTTTCCTGGACAGACCCGGGGAGCTGTTTTTT.

The V and J genes are TRBV12-3 or TRBV12-4 and TRBJ2-2; TRBD2 might be the D (6 bases). The CDR3 has 15 amino acids. The V end lost 3 bases, the J end lost 4 bases, and 12 bases lay between the germline ends. CDR3 DNA sequence: TGTGCCAGCAGTTTCGGCGGGAAAGTCACCGGGGAGCTGTTTTTT. The encoded protein is CASSFGGKVTGELFF.

This clonotype has only a few counts. The DNA of the CDR3 is TGTGCCAGCAGCTCACCAGGGCCCTACCGCACAGATACGCAGTATTTT. Translating it yields CASSSPGPYRTDTQYF. The chain recombines TRBV28 with TRBJ2-3; D might be TRBD1 (5 bases). The V gene lost 6 bases and the J gene lost 1 base, with 17 bases spanning the gap. CDR3 length: 16 residues. From germline, CDR1 is MDHEN and CDR2 SYDVKM.

The chain couples TRBV24-1 to TRBJ2-1; 11 bases are shared with TRBD2. J gave up 8 bases and V 10 bases, and 6 bases lay outside the gene matches. The germline V gene encodes CDR1 KGHDR and CDR2 SFDVKD. The length of the CDR3 is 13 residues. CDR3 nucleotide sequence: TGTGCCACTTCTAGCGGGAGGCGGTATGAGCAGTTCTTC. Its translation: CATSSGRRYEQFF.

This chain links TRBV19 with TRBJ1-2; D uncertain. Trimming removed 8 bases at V and 8 bases at J, with 15 bases between. The CDR3 is 12 residues long. CDR1 is LNHDA and CDR2 is SQIVND in the germline V gene (reference sequence). CDR3 sequence reads: CASSFSMSGYTF. CDR3 nucleotide sequence: TGTGCCAGTTCCTTCTCAATGAGCGGCTACACCTTC. Supplemented by reference TRBV19 and TRBJ1-2, the full variable domain reads DGGITQSPKYLFRKEGQNVTLSCEQNLNHDAMYWYRQDPGQGLRLIYYSQIVNDFQKGDIAEGYSVSREKKESFPLTVTSAQKNPTAFYLCASSFSMSGYTFGSGTRLTVV.

This clonotype was counted between two and nine times. The V gene is TRBV29-1, the J gene TRBJ1-1; 11 bases match TRBD1. CDR1 is SQVTM and CDR2 is ANQGSEA in the germline V gene. This CDR3 is built from 15 residues. The V and J ends lost 7 bases and 0 bases, in that order; junction bases with no gene match: 7. CDR3 bases: TGCAGCGCCCGGACAGGGGGCTTGGTGAACACTGAAGCTTTCTTT. Protein: CSARTGGLVNTEAFF.

The chain combines TRBV27 with TRBJ2-1; TRBD1 agrees at 8 bases. Trimming removed 6 bases from V and 4 bases from J; junction bases left unmatched: 17. The V gene's germline CDR1 is MNHEY and CDR2 SMNVEV (reference sequence). CDR3 length equals 18 residues. The CDR3: CASRAVSSQGAYYNEQFF. The DNA for the CDR3 is TGTGCCAGCAGGGCGGTGAGCTCCCAGGGGGCCTATTACAATGAGCAGTTCTTC.